The 25 T cell receptor beta chains below were found in one sample sequenced in a study of T-cell reconstitution after alpha-beta-depleted transplantation in children. The library targeted TCRbeta and was prepared with unique molecular identifiers. TCRdb analysed the PCR reads with MiXCR anew, one entry per CDR3 protein. The table has approximately 88,000 distinct CDR3 sequences, more than 10% seen once. The source material was PBMCs from the stem cell graft donor, sampled from the stem cell graft. The receptors shown here come from a human donor who donated a stem cell graft to a child with inherited bone marrow failure.

This clonotype was seen repeatedly, ten times or more. The rearrangement uses TRBV6-2 or TRBV6-3 and TRBJ2-5; maybe TRBD1 (6 bases). V lost 6 bases, J lost 3 bases, and 14 bases lay in between. Germline CDR1 and CDR2: MNHEY and SVGEGT. The CDR3 extends over 14 amino acids. CDR3 sequence reads: CASSPFWTEETQYF. The CDR3 bases are TGTGCCAGCAGCCCGTTTTGGACAGAAGAGACCCAGTACTTC.

The V gene is TRBV29-1, the J gene TRBJ2-3, with D possibly being TRBD1 or TRBD2 (6 bases each). The CDR3 consists of 12 residues. Trimming removed 4 bases at V and 2 bases at J, with 7 bases between. Germline V gene data show CDR1 as SQVTM and CDR2 as ANQGSEA. CDR3 residues: CSVAGATDTQYF. CDR3 sequence (DNA): TGCAGCGTTGCGGGGGCCACAGATACGCAGTATTTT.

This clonotype was seen repeatedly, ten times or more. J is TRBJ2-7 and V is TRBV28; D unclear. V lost 8 bases and J lost 3, with 17 bases in between. The CDR3 covers 14 residues. Germline values: CDR1 MDHEN, CDR2 SYDVKM. The CDR3 is CASAAFVPIYEQYF. Here the CDR3 DNA reads TGTGCCAGCGCCGCGTTCGTTCCGATCTACGAGCAGTACTTC.

This sequence joins TRBV20-1 and TRBJ2-1; 8 positions match TRBD1. CDR3 size: 15 residues. Germline lookup yields CDR1 DFQATT and CDR2 SNEGSKA (reference sequence). Trimming cost V 5 bases and J 10 bases; bases outside gene matches: 16. CDR3 protein: CSALGQGRVLGEQFF. Here the CDR3 DNA reads TGCAGTGCTCTAGGACAGGGAAGGGTTTTAGGGGAGCAGTTCTTC.

This clonotype showed up many times. The rearrangement links TRBV5-6 to TRBJ2-5; TRBD1 might be the D (6 bases). The V gene lost 3 bases and the J gene lost 0 bases, with 9 bases spanning the gap. Germline assignment: CDR1 SGHDT and CDR2 YYEEEE. There are 14 residues in the CDR3. The chain's CDR3 is CASSSWGHQETQYF. CDR3 sequence (DNA): TGTGCCAGCAGCTCATGGGGGCACCAAGAGACCCAGTACTTC.

The genes are TRBV7-6 and TRBJ2-7, with D possibly called TRBD1 or TRBD2 (5 bases each). CDR3 length equals 14 residues. Trimming removed 5 bases from V and 0 bases from J, with 11 bases in between. Per germline, CDR1 SGHVS and CDR2 FNYEAQ. CDR3 sequence reads: CASSPRGISYEQYF. As DNA, the CDR3 is TGTGCCAGCAGCCCCCGGGGCATCTCCTACGAGCAGTACTTC.

There are many counts of this clonotype. The chain combines TRBV29-1 with TRBJ1-1; 7 nucleotides line up with TRBD1. This CDR3 spans 14 amino acids. V lost 3 bases and J lost 3; bases outside the gene matches: 7. Germline loops: CDR1 SQVTM, CDR2 ANQGSEA. Here the CDR3 reads CSVEVPGGDTEAFF. The CDR3 DNA sequence: TGCAGCGTTGAGGTGCCAGGGGGGGACACTGAAGCTTTCTTT.

This clonotype was observed a single time. The rearrangement joins TRBV28 to TRBJ1-4; D possibly corresponds to TRBD1 (6 bases). Germline CDR1 and CDR2: MDHEN and SYDVKM. This CDR3 contains 15 residues. The ends were cut back, 10 bases at V and 8 bases at J, with 23 bases in the middle. The CDR3 is CAMGPAGAGEEKLFF. DNA for the CDR3: TGTGCCATGGGCCCGGCGGGGGCAGGAGAGGAAAAACTGTTTTTT.

This chain joins TRBV29-1 and TRBJ2-7, with TRBD1 identical over 9 bases. Looked up from germline, CDR1 is SQVTM and CDR2 is ANQGSEA. V lost 6 bases and J lost 3; bases outside the gene matches: 6. This CDR3 region has 13 residues. CDR3 DNA: TGCAGCGTGAATGAGGGACAGGGCTACGAGCAGTACTTC. It encodes CSVNEGQGYEQYF.

The chain combines TRBV4-3 with TRBJ2-7; 8 nucleotides line up with TRBD1. The trim removed 3 bases at V and 8 bases at J, leaving 6 bases unmatched. The length of the CDR3 is 13 residues. CDR1 LGHNA and CDR2 YSLEER come from the germline V gene. The CDR3 DNA reads TGCGCCAGCAGCCAGACAGGGGTCCCCCAGCAGTACTTC. Protein sequence: CASSQTGVPQQYF.

This clonotype occurred many times. The gene calls are TRBV4-2 and TRBJ2-5; 13 nucleotides agree with TRBD2. The trim removed 4 bases at V and 4 bases at J, leaving 0 bases unmatched. Germline-derived CDR1 and CDR2 are LGHNA and YNFKEQ. This CDR3 is built from 14 residues. The CDR3 sequence: CASSRTSGGETQYF. The CDR3 DNA follows: TGTGCCAGCAGCCGGACTAGCGGGGGAGAGACCCAGTACTTC.

This clonotype has at least ten counts. V and J are TRBV5-1 and TRBJ1-2; perhaps TRBD1 as D (6 bases). CDR1 and CDR2 (germline): SGHRS, YFSETQ. The CDR3 contains 13 residues. V lost 0 bases and J 6 bases, leaving 9 bases between the germline ends. CDR3 DNA sequence: TGCGCCAGCAGCTTGGGGCAGGGGAATGGCTACACCTTC. Its translation: CASSLGQGNGYTF.

This chain connects TRBV18 to TRBJ1-1; D unresolved. V lost 0 bases, J lost 0 bases, and 8 bases lay in between. The CDR3 sequence is 15 residues long. Germline-derived CDR1 and CDR2 are KGHSH and LQKENI. CDR3 nucleotide sequence: TGTGCCAGCTCACCACCTGGATCCCTGAACACTGAAGCTTTCTTT. Its protein product is CASSPPGSLNTEAFF. The variable domain in full, completed from reference TRBV18 and TRBJ1-1, reads NAGVMQNPRHLVRRRGQEARLRCSPMKGHSHVYWYRQLPEEGLKFMVYLQKENIIDESGMPKERFSAEFPKEGPSILRIQQVVRGDSAAYFCASSPPGSLNTEAFFGQGTRLTVV.

The chain couples TRBV24-1 to TRBJ2-2; 10 positions match TRBD1. The CDR3 runs 15 residues. The V and J ends lost 6 bases and 3 bases, in that order; junction bases with no gene match: 3. The germline V gene has CDR1 KGHDR and CDR2 SFDVKD. CDR3 region: CATSPGTGDTGELFF. In nucleotides, the CDR3 is TGTGCCACCAGTCCAGGGACAGGGGACACCGGGGAGCTGTTTTTT.

In this sample, this clonotype turned up many times. The chain has TRBV5-1 and TRBJ1-1; D is unclear. The CDR3 sequence is 12 residues long. V gave up 4 bases and J gave up 1 base, with 5 bases separating them. Germline CDR1 reads SGHRS; CDR2 reads YFSETQ. This CDR3 is CASSDSNTEAFF. CDR3 bases: TGCGCCAGCAGCGATTCGAACACTGAAGCTTTCTTT.

This clonotype showed up many times. V gene TRBV20-1 combines with J gene TRBJ2-3, with TRBD2 matching 7 bases. There are 14 residues in the CDR3. V gave up 5 bases and J gave up 1 base; unmatched junction bases: 6. Germline values: CDR1 DFQATT, CDR2 SNEGSKA (reference sequence). CDR3 sequence: CSAQTGGGTDTQYF. CDR3 sequence (DNA): TGCAGTGCTCAGACGGGGGGTGGCACAGATACGCAGTATTTT.

This clonotype has at least ten counts. The V gene is TRBV7-9, the J gene TRBJ2-1; the D gene could be TRBD1 or TRBD2 (6 bases each). The CDR3 loop spans 14 amino acids. CDR1 is SEHNR, CDR2 FQNEAQ, per germline (reference sequence). V was pared by 1 base and J by 6 bases, with 10 bases between. The CDR3: CASSLGGASNEQFF. DNA of the CDR3: TGTGCCAGCAGCTTAGGGGGGGCCAGCAATGAGCAGTTCTTC. Based on the CDR3 plus reference TRBV7-9 and TRBJ2-1, the full variable domain is DTGVSQNPRHKITKRGQNVTFRCDPISEHNRLYWYRQTLGQGPEFLTYFQNEAQLEKSRLLSDRFSAERPKGSFSTLEIQRTEQGDSAMYLCASSLGGASNEQFFGPGTRLTVL.

V and J are TRBV9 and TRBJ1-1; TRBD1 matches at 7 bases. This CDR3 spans 15 amino acids. The junction had 6 bases not matched to a gene; V was cut back by 2 bases and J by 2 bases. Germline CDR1 reads SGDLS; CDR2 reads YYNGEE. CDR3: CASSVAGQINTEAFF. The CDR3 bases are TGTGCCAGCAGCGTTGCGGGACAGATTAACACTGAAGCTTTCTTT.

The rearrangement links TRBV11-2 to TRBJ2-5; 13 bases match TRBD2. CDR1 is SGHAT and CDR2 is FQNNGV in the germline V gene. The V segment lost 5 bases and the J segment 1 base; nucleotides outside the gene matches: 7. The CDR3 has 17 residues. The CDR3 is CASSPGTSGAFQETQYF. The CDR3 DNA sequence: TGTGCCAGCAGCCCAGGGACTAGCGGGGCGTTCCAAGAGACCCAGTACTTC. Full variable domain (missing parts from reference TRBV11-2 and TRBJ2-5): EAGVAQSPRYKIIEKRQSVAFWCNPISGHATLYWYQQILGQGPKLLIQFQNNGVVDDSQLPKDRFSAERLKGVDSTLKIQPAKLEDSAVYLCASSPGTSGAFQETQYFGPGTRLLVL.

This clonotype was observed a few times. This chain links TRBV7-2 with TRBJ2-1; 8 nucleotides align to TRBD1. Germline-derived CDR1 and CDR2 are SGHTA and FQGNSA. V was pared by 8 bases and J by 2 bases, with 8 bases of the junction left unmatched. There are 15 residues in the CDR3. The CDR3 nucleotides are TGTGCCAGCGCCTTTTCAGGGGGCGCCTACAATGAGCAGTTCTTC. Translated: CASAFSGGAYNEQFF.

This clonotype appeared many times. This chain links TRBV14 with TRBJ2-5; D is undetermined. V lost 8 bases to trimming and J lost 4 bases, with 8 bases between them. Germline CDR1 is SGHDN and CDR2 is FVKESK. The CDR3 runs to 11 residues. CDR3 bases: TGTGCCAGCGGAAGGCGAGAGACCCAGTACTTC. Its protein is CASGRRETQYF.

This clonotype showed up many times. The J gene is TRBJ2-7, the V gene TRBV7-2; TRBD2 is a possible D gene (6 bases). V shed 3 bases and J shed 3 bases, with 21 bases lying between them. This CDR3 has 17 residues. Germline V gene data show CDR1 as SGHTA and CDR2 as FQGNSA. The CDR3 DNA sequence: TGTGCCAGCAGCTTGGGCGGGACCCCGATCTTTCTCTACGAGCAGTACTTC. Translation: CASSLGGTPIFLYEQYF.

This clonotype occurred a few times. This chain joins TRBV5-1 and TRBJ2-3, with 9 bases identical to TRBD2. CDR3 length: 16 residues. V trimming: 0 bases; J trimming: 3 bases; junction bases outside the gene matches: 5. Germline V gene sequence: CDR1 SGHRS, CDR2 YFSETQ. The CDR3 loop is CASSLEAGGVTDTQYF. The CDR3 DNA follows: TGCGCCAGCAGCTTGGAAGCGGGGGGCGTGACAGATACGCAGTATTTT.

The table lists this clonotype with many counts. The chain employs TRBV20-1 and TRBJ2-1; D call uncertain. Trimming shortened V by 0 bases and J by 0 bases, and 6 bases separated the two germline ends. Germline assignment: CDR1 DFQATT and CDR2 SNEGSKA (reference sequence). CDR3 length: 14 amino acids. The CDR3 loop reads CSAREGNSYNEQFF. The CDR3 nucleotides are TGCAGTGCTAGAGAAGGAAACTCCTACAATGAGCAGTTCTTC.

This clonotype was seen many times. One end of the junction does not line up with germline, which may come from a read error. CDR3 nucleotides: TGTGCCAGCAGTTATGGTGGTGGTCGGCGAGAGGCGGACTTC. Its protein is CASSYGGGRREADF. This chain connects TRBV6-2 or TRBV6-3 to TRBJ2-7; D is uncertain. The V gene's germline CDR1 is MNHEY and CDR2 SVGEGT. The CDR3 has 14 residues.